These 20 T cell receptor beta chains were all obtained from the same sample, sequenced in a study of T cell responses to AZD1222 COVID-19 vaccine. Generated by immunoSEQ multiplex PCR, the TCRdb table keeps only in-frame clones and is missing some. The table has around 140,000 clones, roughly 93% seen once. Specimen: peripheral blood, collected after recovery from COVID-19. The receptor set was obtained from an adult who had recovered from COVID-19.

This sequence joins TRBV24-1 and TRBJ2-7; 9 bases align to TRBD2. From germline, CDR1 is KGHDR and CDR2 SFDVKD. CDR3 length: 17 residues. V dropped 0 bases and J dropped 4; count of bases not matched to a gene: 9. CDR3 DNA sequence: TGTGCCACCAGTGATTTGGGGGGAAGCGGGAGGTTTTACGAGCAGTACTTC. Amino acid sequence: CATSDLGGSGRFYEQYF.

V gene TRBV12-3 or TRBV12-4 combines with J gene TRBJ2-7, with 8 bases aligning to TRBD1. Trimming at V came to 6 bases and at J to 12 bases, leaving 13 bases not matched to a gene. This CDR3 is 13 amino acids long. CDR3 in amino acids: CASSRDRHTVRYF. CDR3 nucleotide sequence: TGTGCCAGCAGCCGGGACAGGCACACGGTACGGTACTTC.

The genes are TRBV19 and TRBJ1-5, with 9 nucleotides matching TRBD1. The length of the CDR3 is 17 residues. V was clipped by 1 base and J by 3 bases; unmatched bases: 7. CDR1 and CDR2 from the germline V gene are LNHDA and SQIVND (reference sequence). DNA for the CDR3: TGTGCCAGTAGTATAGGGCTGACAGGGGGGGCCAATCAGCCCCAGCATTTT. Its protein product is CASSIGLTGGANQPQHF.

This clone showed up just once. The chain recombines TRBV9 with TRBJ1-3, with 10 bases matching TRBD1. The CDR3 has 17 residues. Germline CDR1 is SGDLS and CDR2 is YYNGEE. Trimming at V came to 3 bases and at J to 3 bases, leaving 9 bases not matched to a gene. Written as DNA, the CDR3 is TGTGCCAGCAGCGGGCCCTCGACAGGGGGCTTTGGAAACACCATATATTTT. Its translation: CASSGPSTGGFGNTIYF.

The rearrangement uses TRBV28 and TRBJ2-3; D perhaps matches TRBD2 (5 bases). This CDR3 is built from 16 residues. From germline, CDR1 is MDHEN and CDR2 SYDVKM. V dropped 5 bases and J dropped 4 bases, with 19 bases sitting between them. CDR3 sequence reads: CASSPKDPAGPDTQYF. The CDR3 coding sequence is TGTGCCAGCAGTCCGAAGGACCCTGCGGGTCCAGATACGCAGTATTTT.

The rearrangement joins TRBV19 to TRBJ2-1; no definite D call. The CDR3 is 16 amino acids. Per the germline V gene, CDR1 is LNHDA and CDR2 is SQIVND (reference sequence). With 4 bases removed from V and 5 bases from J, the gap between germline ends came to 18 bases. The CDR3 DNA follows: TGTGCCAGTAGTACCCCTCCCGGGCCAGTCCACAATGAGCAGTTCTTC. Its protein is CASSTPPGPVHNEQFF.

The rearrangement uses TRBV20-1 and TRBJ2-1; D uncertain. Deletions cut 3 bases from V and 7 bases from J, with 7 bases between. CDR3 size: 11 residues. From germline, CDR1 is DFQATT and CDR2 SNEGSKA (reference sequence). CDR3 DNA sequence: TGCAGTGCTAGCCGGTCTAATGAGCAGTTCTTC. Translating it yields CSASRSNEQFF.

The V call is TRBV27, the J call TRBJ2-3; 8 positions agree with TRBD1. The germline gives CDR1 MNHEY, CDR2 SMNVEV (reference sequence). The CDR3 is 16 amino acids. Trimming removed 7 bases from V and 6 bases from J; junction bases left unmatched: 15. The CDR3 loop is CASTPVGAGGRDTQYF. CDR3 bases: TGTGCCAGCACCCCCGTTGGGGCAGGGGGCAGGGATACGCAGTATTTT.

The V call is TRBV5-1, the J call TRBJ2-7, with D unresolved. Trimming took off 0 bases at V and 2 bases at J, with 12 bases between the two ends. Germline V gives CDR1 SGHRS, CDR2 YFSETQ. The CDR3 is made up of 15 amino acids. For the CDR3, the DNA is TGCGCCAGCAGCTTGGATCTTGGCGGAACCTACGAGCAGTACTTC. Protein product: CASSLDLGGTYEQYF.

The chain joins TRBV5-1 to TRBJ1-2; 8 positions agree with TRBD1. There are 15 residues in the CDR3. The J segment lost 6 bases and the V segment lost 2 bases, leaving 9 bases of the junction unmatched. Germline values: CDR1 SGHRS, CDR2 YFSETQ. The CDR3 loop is CASSLLDREIDGYTF. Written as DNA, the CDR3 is TGCGCCAGCAGCTTACTGGACAGGGAAATCGATGGCTACACCTTC.

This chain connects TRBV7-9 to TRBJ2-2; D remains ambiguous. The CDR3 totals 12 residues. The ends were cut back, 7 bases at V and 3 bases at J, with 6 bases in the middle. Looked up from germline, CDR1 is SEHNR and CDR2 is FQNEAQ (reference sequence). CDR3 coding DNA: TGTGCCAGCACCTACTACACCGGGGAGCTGTTTTTT. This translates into CASTYYTGELFF.

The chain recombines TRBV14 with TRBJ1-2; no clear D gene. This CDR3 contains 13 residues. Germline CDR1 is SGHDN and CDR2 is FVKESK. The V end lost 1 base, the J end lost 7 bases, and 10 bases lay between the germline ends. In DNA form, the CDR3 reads TGTGCCAGCAGCCAAGTGCGGCAGTCTGGCTACACCTTC. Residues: CASSQVRQSGYTF.

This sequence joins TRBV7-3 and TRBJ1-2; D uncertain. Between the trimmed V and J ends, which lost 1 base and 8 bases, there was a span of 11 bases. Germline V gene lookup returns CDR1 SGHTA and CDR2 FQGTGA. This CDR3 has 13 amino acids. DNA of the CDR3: TGTGCCAGCAGCTTAAAGGGTCCTCGGGGCTACACCTTC. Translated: CASSLKGPRGYTF. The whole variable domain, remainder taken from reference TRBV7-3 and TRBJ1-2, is GAGVSQTPSNKVTEKGKYVELRCDPISGHTALYWYRQSLGQGPEFLIYFQGTGAADDSGLPNDRFFAVRPEGSVSTLKIQRTERGDSAVYLCASSLKGPRGYTFGSGTRLTVV.

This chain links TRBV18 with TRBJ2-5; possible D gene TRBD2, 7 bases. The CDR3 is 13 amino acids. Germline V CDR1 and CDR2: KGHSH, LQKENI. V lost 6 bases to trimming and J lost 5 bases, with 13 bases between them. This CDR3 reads CASSLAGAETQYF. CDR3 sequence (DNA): TGTGCCAGCTCTCTGGCGGGGGCTGAGACCCAGTACTTC.

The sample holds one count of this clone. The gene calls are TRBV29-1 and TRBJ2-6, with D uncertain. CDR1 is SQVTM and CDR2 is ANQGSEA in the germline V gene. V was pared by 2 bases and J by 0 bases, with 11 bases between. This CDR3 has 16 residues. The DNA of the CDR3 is TGCAGCGTTGAAACTGGCCCCCCCTCTGGGGCCAACGTCCTGACTTTC. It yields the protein CSVETGPPSGANVLTF.

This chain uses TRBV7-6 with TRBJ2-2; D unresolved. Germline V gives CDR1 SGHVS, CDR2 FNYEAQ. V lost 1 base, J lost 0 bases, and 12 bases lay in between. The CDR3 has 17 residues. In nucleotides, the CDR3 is TGTGCCAGCAGCTTAGAATATCAGGTTCCGAACACCGGGGAGCTGTTTTTT. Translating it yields CASSLEYQVPNTGELFF.

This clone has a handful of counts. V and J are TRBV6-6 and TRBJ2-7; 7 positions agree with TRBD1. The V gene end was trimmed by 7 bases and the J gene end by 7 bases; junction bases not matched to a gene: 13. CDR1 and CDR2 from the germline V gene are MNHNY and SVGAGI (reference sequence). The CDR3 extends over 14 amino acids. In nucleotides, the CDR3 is TGTGCCAGCACCCTGGGGCAGGGGGTGCGAGAGCAGTACTTC. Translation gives CASTLGQGVREQYF.

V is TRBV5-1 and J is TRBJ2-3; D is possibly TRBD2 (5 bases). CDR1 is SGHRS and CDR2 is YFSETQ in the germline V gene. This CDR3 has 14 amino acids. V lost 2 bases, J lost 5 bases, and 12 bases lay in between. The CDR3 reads CASSFVGEGDTQYF. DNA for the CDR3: TGCGCCAGCAGCTTCGTGGGAGAGGGAGATACGCAGTATTTT.

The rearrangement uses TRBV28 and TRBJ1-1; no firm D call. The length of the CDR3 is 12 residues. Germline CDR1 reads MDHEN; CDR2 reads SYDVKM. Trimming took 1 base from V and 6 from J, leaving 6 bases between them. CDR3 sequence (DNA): TGTGCCAGCAGTTTATTCGAGGCTGAAGCTTTCTTT. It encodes CASSLFEAEAFF.

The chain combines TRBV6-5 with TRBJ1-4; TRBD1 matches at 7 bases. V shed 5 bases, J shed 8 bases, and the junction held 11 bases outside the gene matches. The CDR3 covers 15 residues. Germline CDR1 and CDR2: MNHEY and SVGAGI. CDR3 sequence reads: CASSLIRGVGEKLFF. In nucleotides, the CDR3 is TGTGCCAGCAGTCTAATCAGGGGGGTCGGGGAAAAACTGTTTTTT.